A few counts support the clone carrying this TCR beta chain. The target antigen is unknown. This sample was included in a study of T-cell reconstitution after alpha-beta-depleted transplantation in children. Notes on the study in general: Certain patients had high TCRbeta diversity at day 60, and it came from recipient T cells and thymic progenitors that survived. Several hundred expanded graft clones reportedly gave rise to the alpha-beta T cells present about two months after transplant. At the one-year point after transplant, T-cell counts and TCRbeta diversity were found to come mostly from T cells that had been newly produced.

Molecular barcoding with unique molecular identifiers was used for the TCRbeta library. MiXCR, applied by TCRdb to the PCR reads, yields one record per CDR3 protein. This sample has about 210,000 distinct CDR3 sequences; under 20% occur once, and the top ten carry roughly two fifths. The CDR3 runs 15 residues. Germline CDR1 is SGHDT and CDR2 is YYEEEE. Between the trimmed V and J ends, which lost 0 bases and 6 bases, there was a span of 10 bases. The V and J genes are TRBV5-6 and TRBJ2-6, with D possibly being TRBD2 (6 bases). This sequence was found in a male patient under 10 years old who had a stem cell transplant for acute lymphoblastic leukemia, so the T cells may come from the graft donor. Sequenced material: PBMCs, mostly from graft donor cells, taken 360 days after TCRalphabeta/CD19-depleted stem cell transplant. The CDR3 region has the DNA TGTGCCAGCAGCTTGGCGGGGACTGTGGCCAACGTCCTGACTTTC. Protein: CASSLAGTVANVLTF.